The next 2 T cell receptor beta chains were all read from a single sample in a study of T cells in Graves' hyperthyroidism and ophthalmopathy. RNA transcripts yielded amplified TCR beta CDR3 regions. HTBI primers drove first-round RT-PCR of the TCR CDR3. TCRdb called the multiplex PCR reads again in MiXCR, with one record for every CDR3 protein. The profile shows roughly 260,000 distinct CDR3 sequences, approximately 14% of them singletons. Sequencing used blood. Source of these receptors: a woman in her forties with Graves' hyperthyroidism that later progressed to Graves' ophthalmopathy.

This clonotype appeared a few times. The chain employs TRBV3-1 and TRBJ1-1; 8 nucleotides line up with TRBD1. Looked up from germline, CDR1 is LGHDT and CDR2 is YNNKEL (reference sequence). V was clipped by 4 bases and J by 6 bases; unmatched bases: 13. The CDR3 is made up of 16 amino acids. CDR3 residues: CASSPSRGPISAEAFF. The CDR3 nucleotides read TGTGCCAGCAGCCCGTCCAGGGGGCCTATTTCAGCTGAAGCTTTCTTT.

The chain is built from TRBV29-1 and TRBJ2-3, with 12 nucleotides matching TRBD2. This CDR3 region has 13 residues. The junction had 2 bases not matched to a gene; V was cut back by 4 bases and J by 6 bases. Germline V lookup: CDR1 SQVTM, CDR2 ANQGSEA. CDR3 nucleotide sequence: TGCAGCGTTGCTAGCGGGAGGGCCGATACGCAGTATTTT. The encoded protein is CSVASGRADTQYF.